The present T cell receptor beta chain was sequenced within a study of T cell responses to AZD1222 COVID-19 vaccine. The study, taken as a whole, reports: Researchers took repertoire samples only after the peak T cell response had come. The donors showed a predominance of white British ancestry and of females, with possible underestimation of clonal diversity. When two AZD1222 doses had been given, Spike-specific TCR breadth and depth rose.

Only in-frame clones appear in the TCRdb table, and some are missing; sequencing was by immunoSEQ multiplex PCR. The table has about 190,000 clones, 90% to 95% seen once. Germline loops: CDR1 MNHEY, CDR2 SMNVEV (reference sequence). J was trimmed by 3 bases and V by 6 bases; bases with no gene match: 12. This CDR3 has 16 amino acids. To note about this clone: Its matching antigen is unknown.

The chain joins TRBV27 to TRBJ2-3; 7 nucleotides agree with TRBD2. This sample comprised peripheral blood, obtained on day 0 of AZD1222 vaccination. This receptor was identified in an adult in good health. CDR3 sequence (DNA): TGTGCCAGCAGGCCCGGTGCCCTGGGGGGGACAGATACGCAGTATTTT. Protein sequence: CASRPGALGGTDTQYF.